One sample yielded the 23 T cell receptor beta chains listed below, sequenced in a study of naive and memory T cell subsets. Two oligonucleotides, mixed equimolar, formed the beta constant-region primer covering TRBC1 and TRBC2. In TCRdb, the UMI-ligation and nested PCR reads were re-called with MiXCR into one record per CDR3 protein. The table lists around 160,000 distinct CDR3 sequences, approximately 17% of them singletons, with 0.14% in the top ten. The sequencing sample was made of naive CD4+ T cells from blood. The receptors were gathered from a human donor in good health.

This chain uses TRBV4-1 with TRBJ2-3; D might be TRBD2 (5 bases). Germline values: CDR1 MGHRA, CDR2 YSYEKL. The CDR3 runs 17 residues. With 1 base removed from V and 2 bases from J, the gap between germline ends came to 16 bases. For the CDR3, the DNA is TGCGCCAGCAGCCAAGTCGGGGTCCAGAGTCCCACAGATACGCAGTATTTT. It codes for CASSQVGVQSPTDTQYF.

The gene calls are TRBV6-5 and TRBJ2-5, with D unclear. Germline V gene sequence: CDR1 MNHEY, CDR2 SVGAGI. Trimming cost V 5 bases and J 1 base, with 8 bases left between them. The CDR3 has 13 amino acids. The CDR3 spells CASSEAAQETQYF. The CDR3 region has the DNA TGTGCCAGCAGTGAGGCAGCCCAAGAGACCCAGTACTTC.

This clonotype was seen a handful of times. The rearrangement joins TRBV12-3 or TRBV12-4 to TRBJ1-5; no firm D call. The CDR3 is 12 residues long. The ends were cut back, 5 bases at V and 9 bases at J, with 11 bases in the middle. This chain's CDR3 is CASSPRVLPQHF. Written as DNA, the CDR3 is TGTGCCAGCAGTCCGCGAGTACTGCCCCAGCATTTT.

This clonotype has a handful of counts. V usage is TRBV20-1 and J usage is TRBJ2-1; 7 bases match TRBD2. V lost 5 bases and J lost 0; bases outside the gene matches: 7. CDR1 and CDR2 from the germline V gene are DFQATT and SNEGSKA (reference sequence). This CDR3 region has 15 residues. The CDR3 is CSAQRDYNSYNEQFF. For the CDR3, the DNA is TGCAGTGCTCAGAGGGACTATAACTCCTACAATGAGCAGTTCTTC.

Points on this clonotype: At one boundary the junction diverges from the germline segment, which might be a read error. The chain joins TRBV20-1 to TRBJ1-1; 10 positions agree with TRBD1. The CDR3 is 13 residues long. Germline V gives CDR1 DFQATT, CDR2 SNEGSKA (reference sequence). CDR3 sequence: CCADRGLDTEAFF. The CDR3, as DNA: TGCTGTGCTGACAGGGGGCTAGACACTGAAGCTTTCTTT.

This clonotype was found a few times. This rearrangement joins TRBV27 to TRBJ2-7; weak D call: TRBD1 (5 bases). Deletions cut 5 bases from V and 0 bases from J, with 17 bases between. CDR1 and CDR2 from the germline V gene are MNHEY and SMNVEV (reference sequence). The CDR3 extends over 16 amino acids. The CDR3 DNA sequence: TGTGCCAGCAGTAGGGGTCCGGGCTTCAGCTCCTACGAGCAGTACTTC. Protein product: CASSRGPGFSSYEQYF.

This clonotype was observed at least ten times. The J gene is TRBJ2-5, the V gene TRBV7-2; D possibly corresponds to TRBD1 (5 bases). V shed 0 bases and J shed 5 bases, with 16 bases lying between them. This CDR3 has 16 residues. Germline CDR1 SGHTA, CDR2 FQGNSA. The CDR3 protein is CASSLAWGRAPETQYF. In DNA form, the CDR3 reads TGTGCCAGCAGCTTAGCGTGGGGCAGGGCCCCGGAGACCCAGTACTTC.

This clonotype came up a few times. The chain couples TRBV16 to TRBJ1-1, with D unclear. Between the trimmed V and J ends, which lost 1 base and 0 bases, there was a span of 12 bases. This CDR3 has 16 amino acids. Germline CDR1 is KGHSY and CDR2 is FQNENV. Here the CDR3 DNA reads TGTGCCAGCAGCCAATTAGCGTTCCCGTTGAACACTGAAGCTTTCTTT. Residues: CASSQLAFPLNTEAFF.

This clonotype was found a few times. The rearrangement links TRBV6-5 to TRBJ1-5, with TRBD1 identical over 7 bases. CDR1 is MNHEY, CDR2 SVGAGI, per germline. The CDR3 runs 14 residues. V was clipped by 6 bases and J by 3 bases; unmatched bases: 5. The CDR3 region has the DNA TGTGCCAGCAGAGGAGGGGGCAACAATCAGCCCCAGCATTTT. Its protein product is CASRGGGNNQPQHF.

The genes are TRBV6-1 and TRBJ2-7; 8 bases map to TRBD1. V trimming: 4 bases; J trimming: 5 bases; junction bases outside the gene matches: 7. CDR1 MNHNS and CDR2 SASEGT come from the germline V gene. This CDR3 is 14 amino acids long. The CDR3 DNA reads TGTGCCAGCAGTGCCCAACAGGGGGGCCACGAGCAGTACTTC. Its protein is CASSAQQGGHEQYF.

This clonotype came up a few times. V gene TRBV3-1 combines with J gene TRBJ1-1; TRBD1 agrees at 7 bases. The length of the CDR3 is 15 residues. Per the germline V gene, CDR1 is LGHDT and CDR2 is YNNKEL (reference sequence). The V segment lost 4 bases and the J segment 2 bases; nucleotides outside the gene matches: 7. The CDR3 nucleotides are TGTGCCAGCAGCCGCGGGGACAGAACTAACACTGAAGCTTTCTTT. Protein: CASSRGDRTNTEAFF.

This rearrangement joins TRBV2 to TRBJ1-5, with unresolved D. The CDR3 is 14 amino acids. Trimming removed 4 bases from V and 1 base from J, with 8 bases in between. In germline, CDR1 is SNHLY, CDR2 FYNNEI. In DNA form, the CDR3 reads TGTGCCAGCAGTGGAGACCGGAGCAATCAGCCCCAGCATTTT. Translation gives CASSGDRSNQPQHF. Variable domain in full (rest from reference TRBV2 and TRBJ1-5): EPEVTQTPSHQVTQMGQEVILRCVPISNHLYFYWYRQILGQKVEFLVSFYNNEISEKSEIFDDQFSVERPDGSNFTLKIRSTKLEDSAMYFCASSGDRSNQPQHFGDGTRLSIL.

This clonotype was recorded many times. The J gene is TRBJ2-4, the V gene TRBV20-1; possible D gene TRBD1, 6 bases. This CDR3 is built from 16 residues. Germline V gene lookup returns CDR1 DFQATT and CDR2 SNEGSKA (reference sequence). V was cut by 0 bases and J by 0 bases, with 12 bases left in between. CDR3 coding DNA: TGCAGTGCTAGAGATCGGGGCAGGGGAGCCAAAAACATTCAGTACTTC. Amino acid sequence: CSARDRGRGAKNIQYF.

The chain recombines TRBV9 with TRBJ2-7, with TRBD2 matching 9 bases. CDR3 length: 17 amino acids. Germline V CDR1 and CDR2: SGDLS, YYNGEE. Germline trimming cut 4 bases from V and 5 bases from J; bases unmatched to any gene: 16. The CDR3 loop is CASSTSISHSGSDEQYF. CDR3 nucleotide sequence: TGTGCCAGCAGCACCTCGATCTCACATAGCGGGAGCGACGAGCAGTACTTC.

In its sample, this clonotype was seen many times. The DNA for the CDR3 is TGTGCCAGCTCACCGCCGTGGTCAGAACAAGAGACCCAGTACTTC. Protein product: CASSPPWSEQETQYF. This sequence joins TRBV18 and TRBJ2-5, with D unresolved. The CDR3 covers 15 residues. Germline V gene data show CDR1 as KGHSH and CDR2 as LQKENI. Trimming removed 3 bases from V and 2 bases from J, with 13 bases in between.

The CDR3 region has the DNA TGTGCCTGGATTTCTGGGCTGGGGACCGGGGAGCTGTTTTTT. Translated: CAWISGLGTGELFF. The J gene is TRBJ2-2, the V gene TRBV30, with D hard to call. The germline V gene has CDR1 GTSNPN and CDR2 SVGIG (reference sequence). V was pared by 4 bases and J by 5 bases, with 14 bases between. This CDR3 has 14 residues.

This clonotype was detected only a few times. V usage is TRBV6-6 and J usage is TRBJ1-5; D ambiguous. Germline V CDR1 and CDR2: MNHNY, SVGAGI (reference sequence). Trimming cost V 0 bases and J 7 bases, with 10 bases left between them. The CDR3 has 14 residues. In DNA form, the CDR3 reads TGTGCCAGCAGTTACTCGTCCGAAGGCCAGCCCCAGCATTTT. It encodes CASSYSSEGQPQHF.

The CDR3, as DNA: TGCAGCGTTGAAGACGGACAGGGGGCGCTTGATGAGCAGTTCTTC. Translation gives CSVEDGQGALDEQFF. The chain combines TRBV29-1 with TRBJ2-1; 11 bases map to TRBD1. Trimming removed 0 bases from V and 8 bases from J; junction bases left unmatched: 6. Germline V CDR1 and CDR2: SQVTM, ANQGSEA. CDR3 length: 15 amino acids.

This clonotype was counted a few times. CDR3 DNA sequence: TGCAGTGCTATTTGCGGGGTAGAAGAGACCCAGTACTTC. Translating it yields CSAICGVEETQYF. The chain uses TRBV20-1 and TRBJ2-5, with D maybe TRBD2 (6 bases). Trimming took off 4 bases at V and 3 bases at J, with 12 bases between the two ends. The CDR3 extends over 13 amino acids. CDR1 is DFQATT and CDR2 is SNEGSKA in the germline V gene (reference sequence).

This clonotype was detected only a few times. CDR3: CASSGRGPVGRNEQFF. The DNA of the CDR3 is TGCGCCAGCAGCGGGAGAGGGCCCGTGGGGAGGAATGAGCAGTTCTTC. This chain joins TRBV4-1 and TRBJ2-1; a possible D gene is TRBD2 (6 bases). The CDR3 runs 16 residues. Germline assignment: CDR1 MGHRA and CDR2 YSYEKL. The V end was cut by 5 bases, the J end by 7 bases, with 21 bases between.

The chain is built from TRBV5-1 and TRBJ2-6, with D possibly matching TRBD1 (6 bases). Per germline, CDR1 SGHRS and CDR2 YFSETQ. This CDR3 has 18 amino acids. Trimming stripped 5 bases from V and 1 base from J, with 19 bases between. The CDR3 bases are TGCGCCAGCAGGGCCGACAGGCAAAGACGGTCTGGGGCCAACGTCCTGACTTTC. Translated, it gives CASRADRQRRSGANVLTF.

The chain uses TRBV7-3 and TRBJ2-1, with D perhaps given as TRBD1 or TRBD2 (5 bases each). Germline assignment: CDR1 SGHTA and CDR2 FQGTGA. Trimming shortened V by 2 bases and J by 3 bases, and 8 bases separated the two germline ends. The CDR3 has 14 amino acids. Written as DNA, the CDR3 is TGTGCCAGCAGCTTAGAGGGGATCTACAATGAGCAGTTCTTC. This sequence encodes CASSLEGIYNEQFF.

This clonotype appeared a few times. The V gene is TRBV6-5, the J gene TRBJ2-1; TRBD1 aligns across 7 bases. The length of the CDR3 is 15 residues. V lost 1 base and J lost 6; bases outside the gene matches: 6. Germline V gene sequence: CDR1 MNHEY, CDR2 SVGAGI. CDR3 sequence: CASSYWDSRRNEQFF. The CDR3 coding sequence is TGTGCCAGCAGTTACTGGGACAGCCGGCGCAATGAGCAGTTCTTC.